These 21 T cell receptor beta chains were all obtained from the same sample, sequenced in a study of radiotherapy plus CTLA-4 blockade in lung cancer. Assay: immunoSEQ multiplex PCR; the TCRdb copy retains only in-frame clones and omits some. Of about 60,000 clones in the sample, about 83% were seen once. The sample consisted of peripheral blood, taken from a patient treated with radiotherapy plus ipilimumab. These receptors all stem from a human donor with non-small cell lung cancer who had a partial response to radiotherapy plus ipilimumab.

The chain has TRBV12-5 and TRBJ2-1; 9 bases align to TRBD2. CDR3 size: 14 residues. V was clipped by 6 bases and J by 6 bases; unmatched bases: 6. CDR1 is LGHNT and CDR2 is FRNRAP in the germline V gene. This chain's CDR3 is CASGSSGTFNEQFF. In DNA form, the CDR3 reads TGTGCTAGTGGCTCTAGCGGGACCTTCAATGAGCAGTTCTTC.

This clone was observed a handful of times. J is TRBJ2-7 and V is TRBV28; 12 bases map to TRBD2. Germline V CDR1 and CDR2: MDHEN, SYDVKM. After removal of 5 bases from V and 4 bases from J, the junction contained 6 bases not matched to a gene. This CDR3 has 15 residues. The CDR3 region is CASSTPSGRVYEQYF. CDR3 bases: TGTGCCAGCAGTACCCCTAGCGGGAGGGTATACGAGCAGTACTTC.

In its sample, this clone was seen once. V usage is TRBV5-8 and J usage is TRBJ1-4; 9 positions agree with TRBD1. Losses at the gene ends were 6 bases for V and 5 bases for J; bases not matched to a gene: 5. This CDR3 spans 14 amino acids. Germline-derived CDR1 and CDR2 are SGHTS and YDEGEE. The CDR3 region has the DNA TGTGCCAGCATCGCGGGGACAGGGAATGAAAAACTGTTTTTT. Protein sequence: CASIAGTGNEKLFF.

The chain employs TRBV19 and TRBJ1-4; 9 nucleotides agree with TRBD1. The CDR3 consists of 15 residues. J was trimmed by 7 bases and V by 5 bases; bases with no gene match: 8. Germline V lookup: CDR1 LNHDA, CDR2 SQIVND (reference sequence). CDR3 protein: CASSPHRGRGEKLFF. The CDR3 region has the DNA TGTGCCAGTAGTCCCCACAGGGGGCGTGGTGAAAAACTGTTTTTT.

The CDR3 bases are TGTGCCAGCTCACCACAAGTAGCGGGAGCCTTCTACGAGCAGTACTTC. Amino acid sequence: CASSPQVAGAFYEQYF. The gene calls are TRBV18 and TRBJ2-7, with 9 bases identical to TRBD2. This CDR3 has 16 residues. Germline assignment: CDR1 KGHSH and CDR2 LQKENI. The J segment lost 3 bases and the V segment lost 1 base, leaving 7 bases of the junction unmatched.

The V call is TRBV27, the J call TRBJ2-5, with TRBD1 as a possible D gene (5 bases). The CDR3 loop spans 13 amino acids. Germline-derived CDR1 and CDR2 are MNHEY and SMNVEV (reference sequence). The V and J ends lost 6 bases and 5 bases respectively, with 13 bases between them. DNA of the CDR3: TGTGCCAGCAGAGGGGCAGTCCTCGAGACCCAGTACTTC. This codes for CASRGAVLETQYF.

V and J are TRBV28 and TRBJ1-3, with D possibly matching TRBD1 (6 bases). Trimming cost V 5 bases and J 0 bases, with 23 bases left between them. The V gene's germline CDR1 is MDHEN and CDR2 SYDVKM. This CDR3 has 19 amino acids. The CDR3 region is CASSPLITPGHVSGNTIYF. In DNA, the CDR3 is TGTGCCAGCAGTCCCTTAATCACCCCGGGACACGTCTCTGGAAACACCATATATTTT.

The CDR3 protein is CASRKSEERDYEQYF. The DNA for the CDR3 is TGTGCCAGCAGGAAAAGCGAGGAGAGAGACTACGAGCAGTACTTC. This chain uses TRBV28 with TRBJ2-7; D gene unclear. Germline V gene sequence: CDR1 MDHEN, CDR2 SYDVKM. There are 15 residues in the CDR3. V lost 6 bases, J lost 3 bases, and 18 bases lay in between.

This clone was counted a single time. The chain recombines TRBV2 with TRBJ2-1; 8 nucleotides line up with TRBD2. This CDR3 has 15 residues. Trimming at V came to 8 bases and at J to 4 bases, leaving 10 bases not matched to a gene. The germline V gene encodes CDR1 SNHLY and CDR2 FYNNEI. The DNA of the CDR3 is TGTGCCAGCGGGGCCGGGGGACTAGGATACAATGAGCAGTTCTTC. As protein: CASGAGGLGYNEQFF.

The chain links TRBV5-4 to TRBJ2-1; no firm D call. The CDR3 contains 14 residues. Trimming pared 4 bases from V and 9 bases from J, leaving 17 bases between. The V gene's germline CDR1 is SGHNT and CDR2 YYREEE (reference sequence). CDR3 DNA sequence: TGTGCCAGCAGCAGTAGCTTAGTAAATCGTGAGCAGTTCTTC. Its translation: CASSSSLVNREQFF.

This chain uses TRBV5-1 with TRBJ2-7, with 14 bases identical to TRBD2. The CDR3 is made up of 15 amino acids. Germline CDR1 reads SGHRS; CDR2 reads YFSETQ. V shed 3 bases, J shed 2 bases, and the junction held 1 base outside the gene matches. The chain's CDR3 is CASSWTSGRTYEQYF. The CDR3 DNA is TGCGCCAGCAGCTGGACTAGCGGGAGGACCTACGAGCAGTACTTC. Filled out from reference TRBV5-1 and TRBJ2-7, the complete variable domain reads KAGVTQTPRYLIKTRGQQVTLSCSPISGHRSVSWYQQTPGQGLQFLFEYFSETQRNKGNFPGRFSGRQFSNSRSEMNVSTLELGDSALYLCASSWTSGRTYEQYFGPGTRLTVT.

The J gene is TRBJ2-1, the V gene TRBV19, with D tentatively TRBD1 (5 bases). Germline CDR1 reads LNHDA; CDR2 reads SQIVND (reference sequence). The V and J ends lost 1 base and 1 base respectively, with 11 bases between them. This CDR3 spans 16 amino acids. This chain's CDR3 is CASSIVGQGSYNEQFF. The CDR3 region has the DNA TGTGCCAGTAGTATAGTAGGCCAGGGATCCTACAATGAGCAGTTCTTC.

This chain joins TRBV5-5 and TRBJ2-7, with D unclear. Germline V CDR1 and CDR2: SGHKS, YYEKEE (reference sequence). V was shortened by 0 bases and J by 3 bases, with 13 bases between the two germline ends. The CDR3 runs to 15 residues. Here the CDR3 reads CASSLGGGGFYEQYF. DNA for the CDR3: TGTGCCAGCAGCTTGGGAGGCGGCGGTTTCTACGAGCAGTACTTC.

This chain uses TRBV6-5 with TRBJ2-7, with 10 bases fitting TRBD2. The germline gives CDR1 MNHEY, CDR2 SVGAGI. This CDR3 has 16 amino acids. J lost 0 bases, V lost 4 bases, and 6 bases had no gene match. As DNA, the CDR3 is TGTGCCAGCAGTTCCGGACTAGCGGCCGGCTCCTACGAGCAGTACTTC. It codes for CASSSGLAAGSYEQYF.

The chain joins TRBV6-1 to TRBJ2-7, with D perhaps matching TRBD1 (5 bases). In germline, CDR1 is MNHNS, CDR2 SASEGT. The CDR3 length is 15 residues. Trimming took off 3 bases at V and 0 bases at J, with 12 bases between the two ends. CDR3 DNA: TGTGCCAGCAGTGATCAGGGTGATTACTCCTACGAGCAGTACTTC. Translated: CASSDQGDYSYEQYF.

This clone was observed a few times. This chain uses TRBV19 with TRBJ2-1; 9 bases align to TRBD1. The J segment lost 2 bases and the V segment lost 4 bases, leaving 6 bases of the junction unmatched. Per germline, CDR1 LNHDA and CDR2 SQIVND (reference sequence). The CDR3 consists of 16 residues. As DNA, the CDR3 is TGTGCCAGTAGTAAGGGGACAGGGCCACCCTACAATGAGCAGTTCTTC. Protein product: CASSKGTGPPYNEQFF.

The CDR3 here is CASAEVEQYF. The CDR3 DNA reads TGTGCCAGCGCCGAGGTCGAGCAGTACTTC. The V gene is TRBV6-1, the J gene TRBJ2-7; D is undetermined. The V and J ends lost 8 bases and 6 bases respectively, with 8 bases between them. In germline, CDR1 is MNHNS, CDR2 SASEGT. The CDR3 loop spans 10 amino acids.

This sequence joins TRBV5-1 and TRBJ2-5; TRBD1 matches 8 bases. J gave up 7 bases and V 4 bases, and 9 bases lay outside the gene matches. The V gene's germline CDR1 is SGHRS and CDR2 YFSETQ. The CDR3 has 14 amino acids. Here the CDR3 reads CASSDRQGPGTQYF. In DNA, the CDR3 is TGCGCCAGCAGCGACCGACAGGGGCCCGGGACCCAGTACTTC.

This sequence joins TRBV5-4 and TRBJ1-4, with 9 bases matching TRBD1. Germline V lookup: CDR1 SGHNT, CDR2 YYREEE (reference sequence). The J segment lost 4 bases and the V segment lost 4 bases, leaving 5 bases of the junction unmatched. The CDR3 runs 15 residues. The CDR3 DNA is TGTGCCAGCAGCACTCGGACAGGGGTTAATGAAAAACTGTTTTTT. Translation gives CASSTRTGVNEKLFF.

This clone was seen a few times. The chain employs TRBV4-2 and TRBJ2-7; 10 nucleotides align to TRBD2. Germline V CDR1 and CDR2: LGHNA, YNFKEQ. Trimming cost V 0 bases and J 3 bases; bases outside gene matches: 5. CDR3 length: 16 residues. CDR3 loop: CASSQDSASGSYEQYF. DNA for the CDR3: TGTGCCAGCAGCCAAGATTCCGCTAGCGGGAGCTACGAGCAGTACTTC.

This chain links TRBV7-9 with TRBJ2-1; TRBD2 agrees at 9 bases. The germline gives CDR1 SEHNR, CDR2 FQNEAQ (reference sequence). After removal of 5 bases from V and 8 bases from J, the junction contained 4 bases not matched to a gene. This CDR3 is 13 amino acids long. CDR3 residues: CASSNIAGDEQFF. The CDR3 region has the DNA TGTGCCAGCAGCAACATAGCGGGAGATGAGCAGTTCTTC.